This TCR beta chain was captured in a study of T-cell reconstitution after alpha-beta-depleted transplantation in children. For TCRbeta, the library was prepared with unique molecular identifiers. Each CDR3 protein gets one entry after TCRdb re-called the PCR reads with MiXCR. The table lists hundreds of thousands of distinct CDR3 sequences, approximately 8.4% of them singletons. This clonotype has more than one count but fewer than ten. The TCR sequence derives from a male patient aged 2-10 years who had a stem cell transplant for acute myeloid leukemia, so the T cells may come from the graft donor. The source material was PBMCs, mostly from graft donor cells, sampled 360 days after TCRalphabeta/CD19-depleted stem cell transplant.

The CDR3 nucleotides are TGTGCCAGCAGTTTCAGGGGGACCCAGTACTTC. Encoded protein: CASSFRGTQYF. The chain recombines TRBV12-3 or TRBV12-4 with TRBJ2-5; a weak D match, TRBD1 (6 bases). This CDR3 has 11 residues. The ends were cut back, 3 bases at V and 7 bases at J, with 6 bases in the middle.